These 5 T cell receptor beta chains were all obtained from the same sample, sequenced in a study of cytomegalovirus exposure and HLA in healthy donors. Repertoires were generated with immunoSEQ multiplex PCR, while TCRdb's copy carries only in-frame clones and drops some. The table has 150,000 to 180,000 clones, 65% to 90% seen once. The sample comprised PBMCs. The receptors were gathered from a man aged 18 to 29 in good health and CMV-seropositive.

The J gene is TRBJ2-7, the V gene TRBV7-2; a weak D match, TRBD2 (5 bases). Trimming took 5 bases from V and 7 from J, leaving 12 bases between them. The CDR3 is 12 residues long. From germline, CDR1 is SGHTA and CDR2 FQGNSA. The CDR3 DNA follows: TGTGCCAGCAGCCCGGGTAGGAGGGAGCAGTACTTC. The encoded protein is CASSPGRREQYF.

The chain joins TRBV11-2 to TRBJ2-3; the D gene is possibly TRBD2 (6 bases). The CDR3 totals 16 residues. Germline V gene sequence: CDR1 SGHAT, CDR2 FQNNGV. V lost 2 bases and J 0 bases, leaving 12 bases between the germline ends. CDR3 sequence reads: CASSLYLAVSTDTQYF. CDR3 bases: TGTGCCAGCAGCTTATATTTAGCGGTTAGCACAGATACGCAGTATTTT.

This chain links TRBV23-1 with TRBJ1-5, with 8 bases identical to TRBD1. TRBV23-1 carries the ORF label, with uncertain function. This CDR3 has 17 amino acids. Trimming removed 2 bases from V and 2 bases from J; junction bases left unmatched: 8. CDR3 DNA sequence: TGCGCCAGCAGTCAAGGAGAGGACAGGGTTGGCAATCAGCCCCAGCATTTT. Amino acid sequence: CASSQGEDRVGNQPQHF.

This chain uses TRBV6-5 with TRBJ2-1; 11 bases align to TRBD2. Germline loops: CDR1 MNHEY, CDR2 SVGAGI. J was trimmed by 6 bases and V by 0 bases; bases with no gene match: 4. This CDR3 has 16 amino acids. CDR3 sequence (DNA): TGTGCCAGCAGTTACTCGAGGACTAGCGGGCGCAATGAGCAGTTCTTC. It specifies CASSYSRTSGRNEQFF.

This rearrangement joins TRBV27 to TRBJ2-7, with 10 positions matching TRBD1. The CDR3 has 15 amino acids. CDR1 and CDR2 (germline): MNHEY, SMNVEV (reference sequence). The V gene end was trimmed by 3 bases and the J gene end by 0 bases; junction bases not matched to a gene: 2. As DNA, the CDR3 is TGTGCCAGCAGTTTGGACAGGGGGAACTCCTACGAGCAGTACTTC. Protein product: CASSLDRGNSYEQYF.